The source of this T cell receptor (beta chain) is a study of regulatory T cells in long-lasting Graves disease. With respect to this clonotype: Its antigen remains unknown.

CDR3 regions were amplified by Arm-PCR using iRepertoire HTBI primers to build TCR beta libraries. TCRdb redid the calling of the multiplex PCR reads with MiXCR, one entry per CDR3 protein. The table records around 480,000 distinct CDR3 sequences, about 16% of them present only once. In germline, CDR1 is SQVTM, CDR2 ANQGSEA. CDR3 length: 11 amino acids. V was shortened by 8 bases and J by 10 bases, with 15 bases between the two germline ends. The time point here: newly diagnosed GD, antithyroid drugs for less than 3 months. Isolated PBMC RNA provided the starting material for the TCR library. The guidelines of the American Thyroid Association were the basis for diagnosing Graves' disease. Recruitment took place at an endocrinology department in Xi'an, China. Points from the study as a whole: Persistent Graves' patients showed less TCR diversity than newly diagnosed patients showed. Persistent cases favored TRBV28, TRBJ1-2 and TRBJ2-5.

Another study also made use of these data, one on T cells in Graves' hyperthyroidism and ophthalmopathy.

This receptor was identified in a man in his forties or fifties with Graves disease. The material was peripheral blood mononuclear cells (PBMCs), obtained at new diagnosis, from a patient treated with antithyroid drugs. The chain uses TRBV29-1 and TRBJ2-1; weak D call: TRBD1 (5 bases). The CDR3 nucleotides are TGCAGCATAATAAAGAGACAGGAGCAGTTCTTC. Translating it yields CSIIKRQEQFF.